A selection of T cell receptor beta chains follows, all from one sample in a study of shared clonotypes between healthy human individuals. Measured with immunoSEQ multiplex PCR; TCRdb has only the in-frame clones, and not every one. The table lists approximately 1,500,000 clones, 98% of them singletons. The sequenced sample consisted of naive CD4+ T cells sorted from blood. The receptor set was obtained from a man aged 25-45 years in good health. Both conserved end residues are part of each CDR3. Each record gives: J gene, D gene, V gene, clone size, CDR3 protein, CDR3 DNA. The D gene is left open where the match is weak. The size entry is marked missing in some rows and otherwise reads once, few, many or a size class.

j_call: TRBJ1-4
d_call: NA
v_call: TRBV2
clone_size: once
cdr3_aa: CASRQNLGEKLFF
cdr3_nt: TGTGCCAGCAGGCAAAATTTGGGTGAAAAACTGTTTTTT

j_call: TRBJ2-2
d_call: TRBD1
v_call: TRBV5-4
clone_size: NA
cdr3_aa: CASSFRGQQNTGELFF
cdr3_nt: TGTGCCAGCAGCTTTAGGGGGCAGCAGAACACCGGGGAGCTGTTTTTT

j_call: TRBJ2-1
d_call: NA
v_call: TRBV2
clone_size: NA
cdr3_aa: CASSETLRSRSYNEQFF
cdr3_nt: TGTGCCAGCAGCGAAACGCTCAGGAGCCGTTCTTACAATGAGCAGTTCTTC

j_call: TRBJ2-7
d_call: TRBD2
v_call: TRBV19
clone_size: NA
cdr3_aa: CASSIRDRDVSSGRARTYEQYF
cdr3_nt: TGTGCCAGTAGTATCCGGGACAGGGACGTCTCTAGCGGGAGGGCCAGGACCTACGAGCAGTACTTC

j_call: TRBJ1-4
d_call: TRBD1
v_call: TRBV9
clone_size: NA
cdr3_aa: CASSALTGGVEKLFF
cdr3_nt: TGTGCCAGCAGCGCCTTGACAGGGGGCGTTGAAAAACTGTTTTTT

j_call: TRBJ2-1
d_call: NA
v_call: TRBV27
clone_size: NA
cdr3_aa: CASSLLAVDHNEQFF
cdr3_nt: TGTGCCAGCAGTTTACTAGCCGTAGACCACAATGAGCAGTTCTTC

j_call: TRBJ1-5
d_call: NA
v_call: TRBV10-3
clone_size: NA
cdr3_aa: CAISIAGDNQPQHF
cdr3_nt: TGTGCCATCAGTATCGCAGGAGACAATCAGCCCCAGCATTTT

j_call: TRBJ1-1
d_call: NA
v_call: TRBV7-2
clone_size: NA
cdr3_aa: CASSYAGTNTEAFF
cdr3_nt: TGTGCCAGCAGCTACGCCGGTACGAACACTGAAGCTTTCTTT

j_call: TRBJ2-6
d_call: TRBD1
v_call: TRBV5-4
clone_size: NA
cdr3_aa: CASYRGSGANVLTF
cdr3_nt: TGTGCCAGTTACAGGGGATCTGGGGCCAACGTCCTGACTTTC

j_call: TRBJ2-2
d_call: TRBD1
v_call: TRBV29-1
clone_size: NA
cdr3_aa: CSVGVGQGNTGELFF
cdr3_nt: TGCAGCGTGGGGGTCGGACAGGGGAACACCGGGGAGCTGTTTTTT

j_call: TRBJ1-2
d_call: TRBD1
v_call: TRBV6-1
clone_size: once
cdr3_aa: CASQTGGNYGYTF
cdr3_nt: TGTGCCAGCCAGACAGGGGGCAACTATGGCTACACCTTC

j_call: TRBJ2-7
d_call: TRBD1
v_call: TRBV28
clone_size: NA
cdr3_aa: CASSLRPTGGYEQYF
cdr3_nt: TGTGCCAGCAGTTTACGACCTACAGGGGGCTACGAGCAGTACTTC

j_call: TRBJ2-3
d_call: NA
v_call: TRBV5-1
clone_size: once
cdr3_aa: CASSNPSPTDTQYF
cdr3_nt: TGCGCCAGCAGCAACCCCAGCCCCACAGATACGCAGTATTTT

j_call: TRBJ2-3
d_call: TRBD2
v_call: TRBV25-1
clone_size: NA
cdr3_aa: CASRRTSGISDTQYF
cdr3_nt: TGTGCCAGCAGGAGGACTAGCGGGATTTCAGATACGCAGTATTTT

j_call: TRBJ1-4
d_call: TRBD1
v_call: TRBV5-1
clone_size: NA
cdr3_aa: CASKGQGMARREKLFF
cdr3_nt: TGCGCCAGCAAGGGACAGGGGATGGCTAGGAGGGAAAAACTGTTTTTT

j_call: TRBJ1-1
d_call: NA
v_call: TRBV9
clone_size: NA
cdr3_aa: CASSVASGGTEAFF
cdr3_nt: TGTGCCAGCAGCGTAGCTTCGGGTGGCACTGAAGCTTTCTTT

j_call: TRBJ2-7
d_call: TRBD2
v_call: TRBV5-1
clone_size: NA
cdr3_aa: CASSFGLVKVYEQYF
cdr3_nt: TGCGCCAGCAGCTTCGGACTAGTCAAGGTCTACGAGCAGTACTTC

j_call: TRBJ2-1
d_call: TRBD1
v_call: TRBV7-9
clone_size: once
cdr3_aa: CASSSSGQGAHNEQFF
cdr3_nt: TGTGCCAGCAGCTCCTCGGGACAGGGGGCCCACAATGAGCAGTTCTTC

j_call: TRBJ1-3
d_call: NA
v_call: TRBV5-1
clone_size: NA
cdr3_aa: CASSLVGQIGNTIYF
cdr3_nt: TGCGCCAGCAGCTTGGTAGGTCAGATTGGAAACACCATATATTTT

j_call: TRBJ2-4
d_call: NA
v_call: TRBV11-3
clone_size: NA
cdr3_aa: CASSLEYGNIQYF
cdr3_nt: TGTGCCAGCAGCTTAGAGTACGGAAACATTCAGTACTTC

j_call: TRBJ2-5
d_call: NA
v_call: TRBV15
clone_size: NA
cdr3_aa: CATQRSRTPPETQYF
cdr3_nt: TGTGCCACCCAAAGGTCCAGGACACCCCCAGAGACCCAGTACTTC

j_call: TRBJ1-2
d_call: NA
v_call: TRBV28
clone_size: once
cdr3_aa: CASSHLDMFGYGYTF
cdr3_nt: TGTGCCAGCAGTCATTTGGACATGTTCGGCTATGGCTACACCTTC

j_call: TRBJ1-2
d_call: TRBD1
v_call: TRBV18
clone_size: NA
cdr3_aa: CASSPGDRGKGPNGYTF
cdr3_nt: TGTGCCAGCTCACCAGGGGACAGGGGTAAGGGACCAAACGGCTACACCTTC

j_call: TRBJ2-7
d_call: TRBD2
v_call: TRBV30
clone_size: NA
cdr3_aa: CAWGTSGVPHEQYF
cdr3_nt: TGTGCCTGGGGGACTAGCGGAGTCCCCCACGAGCAGTACTTC

j_call: TRBJ2-2
d_call: NA
v_call: TRBV5-1
clone_size: NA
cdr3_aa: CASSRPPPGSGPGELFF
cdr3_nt: TGCGCCAGCAGCCGGCCCCCCCCAGGTAGCGGCCCTGGGGAGCTGTTTTTT

j_call: TRBJ2-7
d_call: NA
v_call: TRBV18
clone_size: NA
cdr3_aa: CASSPPTLERPEQYF
cdr3_nt: TGTGCCAGCTCACCACCAACGTTAGAACGGCCCGAGCAGTACTTC

j_call: TRBJ2-7
d_call: TRBD2
v_call: TRBV29-1
clone_size: NA
cdr3_aa: CSVGPGLAGLTYEQYF
cdr3_nt: TGCAGCGTTGGACCGGGACTAGCGGGACTCACCTACGAGCAGTACTTC

j_call: TRBJ1-2
d_call: NA
v_call: TRBV7-6
clone_size: NA
cdr3_aa: CASSLGPADYNGYTF
cdr3_nt: TGTGCCAGCAGCTTAGGACCTGCGGACTATAATGGCTACACCTTC

j_call: TRBJ2-2
d_call: NA
v_call: TRBV9
clone_size: NA
cdr3_aa: CASSPKVNTGELFF
cdr3_nt: TGTGCCAGCAGCCCCAAAGTGAACACCGGGGAGCTGTTTTTT

j_call: TRBJ2-3
d_call: NA
v_call: TRBV18
clone_size: NA
cdr3_aa: CASSQKGPDTQYF
cdr3_nt: TGTGCCAGCTCACAAAAGGGGCCAGATACGCAGTATTTT

j_call: TRBJ1-3
d_call: NA
v_call: TRBV18
clone_size: once
cdr3_aa: CASSPLAAYLPGNTIYF
cdr3_nt: TGTGCCAGCTCACCACTGGCTGCCTATTTGCCGGGAAACACCATATATTTT

j_call: TRBJ2-7
d_call: NA
v_call: TRBV28
clone_size: NA
cdr3_aa: CASRRQWEQYF
cdr3_nt: TGTGCCAGCAGACGTCAGTGGGAGCAGTACTTC

j_call: TRBJ1-1
d_call: NA
v_call: TRBV6-1
clone_size: NA
cdr3_aa: CASSEYVDLNTEAFF
cdr3_nt: TGTGCCAGCAGTGAATATGTGGACTTGAACACTGAAGCTTTCTTT

j_call: TRBJ1-1
d_call: NA
v_call: TRBV5-1
clone_size: NA
cdr3_aa: CASSLEASNTEAFF
cdr3_nt: TGCGCCAGCAGCCTTGAGGCCTCGAACACTGAAGCTTTCTTT

j_call: TRBJ1-3
d_call: NA
v_call: TRBV15
clone_size: NA
cdr3_aa: CATSREPGVSGNTIYF
cdr3_nt: TGTGCCACCAGCAGAGAGCCAGGTGTCTCTGGAAACACCATATATTTT

j_call: TRBJ2-1
d_call: TRBD2
v_call: TRBV9
clone_size: NA
cdr3_aa: CASSAGLAGAYNEQFF
cdr3_nt: TGTGCCAGCAGCGCGGGACTAGCGGGGGCCTACAATGAGCAGTTCTTC

j_call: TRBJ1-4
d_call: NA
v_call: TRBV11-2
clone_size: NA
cdr3_aa: CASSPGWAGRGEKLFF
cdr3_nt: TGTGCCAGCAGCCCTGGATGGGCAGGGCGGGGTGAAAAACTGTTTTTT

j_call: TRBJ1-2
d_call: NA
v_call: TRBV28
clone_size: NA
cdr3_aa: CASTLSLNYGYTF
cdr3_nt: TGTGCCAGCACCTTATCGCTAAACTATGGCTACACCTTC

j_call: TRBJ2-3
d_call: NA
v_call: TRBV2
clone_size: NA
cdr3_aa: CASSLYTDTQYF
cdr3_nt: TGTGCCAGCAGTCTCTACACAGATACGCAGTATTTT

j_call: TRBJ2-1
d_call: TRBD2
v_call: TRBV7-9
clone_size: NA
cdr3_aa: CASSPGLAGLSYNEQFF
cdr3_nt: TGTGCCAGCAGCCCCGGACTAGCGGGACTCTCCTACAATGAGCAGTTCTTC

j_call: TRBJ2-2
d_call: TRBD1
v_call: TRBV19
clone_size: once
cdr3_aa: CASIRDRVAGELFF
cdr3_nt: TGTGCCAGTATACGGGACAGGGTGGCCGGGGAGCTGTTTTTT

j_call: TRBJ2-1
d_call: TRBD2
v_call: TRBV7-9
clone_size: NA
cdr3_aa: CASSNGTSGRYNEQFF
cdr3_nt: TGTGCCAGCAGCAACGGGACTAGCGGGAGGTACAATGAGCAGTTCTTC

j_call: TRBJ2-7
d_call: NA
v_call: TRBV7-2
clone_size: NA
cdr3_aa: CASSYALGRVSYEQYF
cdr3_nt: TGTGCCAGCAGCTACGCCCTGGGCAGGGTTTCCTACGAGCAGTACTTC

j_call: TRBJ2-3
d_call: TRBD2
v_call: TRBV5-1
clone_size: NA
cdr3_aa: CASSQRLAGGMADTQYF
cdr3_nt: TGCGCCAGCAGCCAAAGACTAGCGGGAGGAATGGCAGATACGCAGTATTTT

j_call: TRBJ2-2
d_call: NA
v_call: TRBV7-8
clone_size: NA
cdr3_aa: CASSFGVSRGELFF
cdr3_nt: TGTGCCAGCAGCTTTGGGGTCTCGCGCGGGGAGCTGTTTTTT

j_call: TRBJ2-1
d_call: TRBD2
v_call: TRBV2
clone_size: NA
cdr3_aa: CASSPGLAGINEQFF
cdr3_nt: TGTGCCAGCAGTCCGGGACTAGCGGGGATAAATGAGCAGTTCTTC